Listed here is a single T cell receptor (beta chain). Germline CDR1 and CDR2: SNHLY and FYNNEI. This CDR3 has 12 amino acids. Trimming removed 6 bases from V and 9 bases from J, with 13 bases in between. The sample comes from a study of blood T cell repertoires in COVID-19. Whole-study context: The samples span acute and convalescent COVID-19 from the United States, Italy and Spain. Sample material is recorded as cDNA or gDNA derived from T cells, B-cell-depleted T cells, or PBMCs.

Original data processing: Cell counts per sample came from amplifying reference gene primers. Sequencing used immunoSEQ multiplex PCR; TCRdb keeps in-frame clones, though not all of them. V, J and clone size are those of that table, while D and trimming were read from the DNA. The sample records some 70,000 clones, approximately 79% being singletons. The source of this sequence is a man in his fifties or sixties with acute or convalescent COVID-19. The sample consisted of peripheral blood. The J gene is TRBJ2-3, the V gene TRBV2; D might be TRBD2 (6 bases). Written as DNA, the CDR3 is TGTGCCAGCAGGATAACGGGGAGGACGCAGTATTTT. Protein: CASRITGRTQYF.